The text below deals with one T cell receptor beta chain. The record originates from a study of post-analysis software for immune sequencing data. Unique molecular identifiers tagged the TCR beta cDNA libraries. TCRdb reprocessed the PCR reads via MiXCR and lists one record per CDR3 protein. The top ten hold over 4.5% of the sample, which has about 770,000 distinct CDR3 sequences, about 45% seen once. This receptor was obtained from a girl aged 5-17 years with multiple sclerosis. Sequenced input: blood.

The CDR3 reads CASSLISWSSAGANVLTF. The CDR3 DNA follows: TGTGCCAGCAGTTTAATCTCATGGTCTTCTGCTGGGGCCAACGTCCTGACTTTC. The chain has TRBV12-3 or TRBV12-4 and TRBJ2-6; D remains ambiguous. V gave up 2 bases and J gave up 2 bases, with 16 bases separating them. The CDR3 totals 18 residues.